This paragraph reports one T cell receptor (beta chain). Its target is not known. The data were taken from a study of PD-1 blockade in classical Hodgkin lymphoma. Study information: A 3 mg/kg intravenous dose of nivolumab was received by patients every 2 weeks. Regarding the study as a whole: The study reported lower baseline TCR diversity in newly diagnosed patients than in healthy donors.

The method was immunoSEQ multiplex PCR; TCRdb's version includes in-frame clones alone and lacks a portion of them. The sample comprises around 30,000 clones, about 76% of which are singletons, and about 3.3% rests with the top ten. Autologous stem cell transplantation was followed by relapse in every patient, and brentuximab vedotin exposure varied. Best response was recorded as complete response, partial response or progressive disease. V shed 1 base and J shed 2 bases, with 9 bases lying between them. The germline V gene has CDR1 LGHNA and CDR2 YSLEER. The CDR3 contains 14 residues. This specimen consisted of peripheral blood mononuclear cells (PBMCs), obtained before the second cycle of nivolumab. The TCR was taken from a human donor with classical Hodgkin lymphoma. J is TRBJ2-7 and V is TRBV4-3; D is uncertain. The CDR3 nucleotides are TGCGCCAGCAGCCAAGGGGTCGCGGCCTACGAGCAGTACTTC. Protein product: CASSQGVAAYEQYF.